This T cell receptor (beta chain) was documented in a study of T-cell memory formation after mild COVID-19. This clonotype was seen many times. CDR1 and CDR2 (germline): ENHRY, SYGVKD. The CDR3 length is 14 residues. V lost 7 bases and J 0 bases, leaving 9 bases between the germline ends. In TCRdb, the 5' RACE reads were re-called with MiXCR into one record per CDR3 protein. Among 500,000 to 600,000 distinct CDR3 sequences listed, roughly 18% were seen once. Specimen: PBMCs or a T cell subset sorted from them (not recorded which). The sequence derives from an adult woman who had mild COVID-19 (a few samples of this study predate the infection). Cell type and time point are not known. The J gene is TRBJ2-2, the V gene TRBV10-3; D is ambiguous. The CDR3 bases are TGTGCCATCATGAGCCAGCCGAACACCGGGGAGCTGTTTTTT. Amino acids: CAIMSQPNTGELFF.